These T cell receptor beta chains were read from a single sample in a study of blood T cell repertoires in COVID-19. Libraries were prepared by immunoSEQ multiplex PCR; TCRdb keeps only in-frame clonotypes and omits some of them. This sample has under 75,000 clones, with 73% found just once. The sequencing input was peripheral blood. These receptors were collected from a woman aged 45-60 years with active or convalescent COVID-19. Each CDR3 is given without its conserved first and last residue. Not every row has a clone size; where given, it reads once, few, many or a size class.

v_gene	abundance	j_gene	CDR3aa
TRBV5-1	NA	TRBJ2-1	ASSLRTSSYNEQF
TRBV5-3	NA	TRBJ2-1	ARSFPLNEQF
TRBV14	NA	TRBJ2-1	ASSQSGGGNNEQF
TRBV11-1	NA	TRBJ1-6	ASSPRTGRNSPLH
TRBV10-2	NA	TRBJ2-7	ASSDVQGLSEQY
TRBV5-8	NA	TRBJ1-1	ASSPDRWRTEAF
TRBV5-1	NA	TRBJ1-2	ASSPQGLYGYT
TRBV15	NA	TRBJ2-1	ATSRDPLRRNEQF
TRBV10-1	NA	TRBJ2-7	ASSGNLGQPSYEQY
TRBV30	NA	TRBJ1-5	AWSTGAVDQPQH
TRBV3-1/TRBV3-2	NA	TRBJ2-5	ASTPYSAQETQY
TRBV28	NA	TRBJ2-7	ASSLNEGAYEQY
TRBV7-5	NA	TRBJ1-6	VRSTGTGDNSPLH
TRBV27	NA	TRBJ1-4	ASKRAGQGDATNEKLF
TRBV19	NA	TRBJ2-5	ASSIQGARETQY
TRBV6-5	NA	TRBJ2-5	ASTRGMETQY
TRBV2	NA	TRBJ2-5	ASIRDRAAETQY
TRBV29-1	few	TRBJ2-5	SVSTGRIQETQY
TRBV28	NA	TRBJ2-4	ASSLDSQEAKNIQY
TRBV5-1	NA	TRBJ1-6	ASSLRQVNSPLH
TRBV19	once	TRBJ2-5	AAGTVGTQY
TRBV30	NA	TRBJ1-4	AWSGRRGEYFFEKLF
TRBV14	NA	TRBJ1-1	ASSHWGEGSSTEAF
TRBV28	NA	TRBJ2-3	ASSWQGTDTQY
TRBV18	few	TRBJ2-5	ASSPDRAAETQY
TRBV15	NA	TRBJ2-7	ATQLAGGPYEQY
TRBV11-1	once	TRBJ2-5	ASSPGWQETQY
TRBV6-6	NA	TRBJ1-4	ASRVAPGTVDEKLF
TRBV6-5	NA	TRBJ2-7	ASSRQGYEQY
TRBV7-2	NA	TRBJ2-7	ASSVTGTGTYEQY
TRBV7-9	NA	TRBJ2-7	ASSAEVYEQY
TRBV5-1	NA	TRBJ2-7	ASSPSGGTGGHEQY
TRBV28	NA	TRBJ2-1	ASSLYSYNEQF
TRBV10-3	NA	TRBJ1-3	AISELSGGNGNTIY
TRBV25-1	NA	TRBJ2-5	ASKRSGQETQY
TRBV6-6	once	TRBJ2-7	ATGGGPGNFEQY